This T cell receptor beta chain appears in the sequencing data of a study of blood T cell repertoires in COVID-19. Assignment of participants to cohorts was predicated upon participant-reported clinical history. Repertoires were generated with immunoSEQ multiplex PCR, while TCRdb's copy carries only in-frame clones and drops some. Of about 270,000 clones listed, approximately 90% are singletons. Material for sequencing was PBMCs or T cells enriched from blood (not recorded which). The receptor was derived from a woman in her thirties or forties with acute COVID-19.

The CDR3 DNA is TGTGCCACCAGTGAAGCTCCACCGGGACAGGGTTCTGAAGAGACCCAGTACTTC. It codes for CATSEAPPGQGSEETQYF. The chain joins TRBV24-1 to TRBJ2-5; 9 bases map to TRBD1. The V segment lost 4 bases and the J segment 3 bases; nucleotides outside the gene matches: 14. The CDR3 has 18 residues. In germline, CDR1 is KGHDR, CDR2 SFDVKD.